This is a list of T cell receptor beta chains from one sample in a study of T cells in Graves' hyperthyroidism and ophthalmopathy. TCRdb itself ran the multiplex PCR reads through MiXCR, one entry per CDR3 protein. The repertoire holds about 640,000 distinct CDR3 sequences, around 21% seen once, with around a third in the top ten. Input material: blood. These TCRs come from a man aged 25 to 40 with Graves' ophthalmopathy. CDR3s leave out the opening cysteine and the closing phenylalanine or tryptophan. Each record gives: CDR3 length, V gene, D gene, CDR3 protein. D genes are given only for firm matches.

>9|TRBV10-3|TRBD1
AARGSREQY
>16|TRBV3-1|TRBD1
ASSPTVRRDRTAGELF
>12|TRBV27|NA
ASSLYQYADEQY
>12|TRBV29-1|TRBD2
SVEDGGRPNEQF
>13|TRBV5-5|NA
ASSLAQTFQETQY
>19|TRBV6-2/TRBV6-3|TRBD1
ASSYGNPTRDRGELNTEAF
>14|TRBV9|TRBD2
ASSVELAGGNNEQF
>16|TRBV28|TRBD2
ASSLGTSGLRRTDTQY
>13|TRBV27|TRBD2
ASSPPPRGGNEQY
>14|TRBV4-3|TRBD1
ASSQDGTGVNSPLH
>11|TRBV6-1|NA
ASSEARYSPPH
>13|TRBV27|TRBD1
ASSPLSTGAYGYT
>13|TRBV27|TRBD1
ASGIEGTGLTEAF
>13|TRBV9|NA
ASSVGGPDAYEQY
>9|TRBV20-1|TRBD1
SARDSHIQY
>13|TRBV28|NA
ASSFQGYFGNTIY
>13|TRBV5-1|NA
ASSLGRLGTDTQY
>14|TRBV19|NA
ASSIPGQRSSYEQY
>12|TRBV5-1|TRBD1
ASSNDRVSSPLH
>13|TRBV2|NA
ASSLAGGLSTVAF
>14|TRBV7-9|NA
ASSRMPPDSNEKLF
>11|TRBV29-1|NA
SVDRGEEETQY
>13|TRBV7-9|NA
ASSLARQGAYEQY
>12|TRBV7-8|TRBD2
ASELAGVGHEQF
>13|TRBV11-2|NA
ASSSISWYQETQY
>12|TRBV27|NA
ASSLFPGRYEQY
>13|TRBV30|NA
AWKSLRGPLGEQY
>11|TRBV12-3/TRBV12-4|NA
ASSLRTRETQY
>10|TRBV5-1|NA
ASSSHLYGYT
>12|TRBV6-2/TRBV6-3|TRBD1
ASSYEGQSYEQY
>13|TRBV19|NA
ASSIKDIPYNEQF
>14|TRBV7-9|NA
ASSSDTVTNTGELF
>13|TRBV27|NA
ASSLRQGSMAEAF
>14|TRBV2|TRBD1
ASSEARQGASDTQY
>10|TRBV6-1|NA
ASSPNYSEQY
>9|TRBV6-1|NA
ASSASAEQF
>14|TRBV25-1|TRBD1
ASSEYMGTGGYEQY
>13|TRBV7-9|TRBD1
ASSPSGTAPLEQY
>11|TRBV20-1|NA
SASGQDNYGYT
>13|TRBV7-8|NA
ASSHGTAAPYEQY
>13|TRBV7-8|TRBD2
ASSLGLAGKNEQF
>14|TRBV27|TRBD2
ASSLLTSGSYNEQF
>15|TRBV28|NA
ASSSPGGTQSYNEQF
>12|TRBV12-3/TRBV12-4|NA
ASTYVPGPYEQY
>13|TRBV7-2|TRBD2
ASRASGTVSYEQY
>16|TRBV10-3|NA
AISESRQFISGANVLT
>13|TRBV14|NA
ASSQEDYANTEAF
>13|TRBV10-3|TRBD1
AISEAGQGIDEQY
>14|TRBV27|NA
ASRMAGPSSYNEQF
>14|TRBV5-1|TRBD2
ASSLVLAGVIYEQY
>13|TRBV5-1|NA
ASSLDPLAQETQY
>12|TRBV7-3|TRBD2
ASSPSGGDNEQY
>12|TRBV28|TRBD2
ASSLSSGSHEQY
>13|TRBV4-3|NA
ASSQAGGTAYEQY
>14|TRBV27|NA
ASSFLPRGGANVLT
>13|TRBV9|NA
ASSVVERGNTEAF
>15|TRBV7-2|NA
ASSLNPFGGSGYEQY
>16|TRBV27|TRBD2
ASSLKSGRAASYNEQF
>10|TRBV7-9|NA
AVHGRQDTQY